Sequencing of this T cell receptor (beta chain) was carried out in a study of shared clonotypes between healthy human individuals. Study-level background: For every donor, three CD4 naive, three CD4 memory, two CD8 naive and one CD8 memory plates were used.

Here immunoSEQ multiplex PCR was the method, and the copy in TCRdb shows in-frame clones only, minus some. Of over a million clones listed, about 84% were seen once; the top ten hold roughly 0.65%. The CDR3 totals 13 residues. V dropped 11 bases and J dropped 2 bases, with 15 bases sitting between them. CDR1 is ENHRY, CDR2 SYGVKD, per germline. This TCR was recovered from a man aged 18 to 30 in good health. Some clones in this sample may be carry-over from other donors' samples. The chain carries TRBV10-3 and TRBJ1-1; perhaps TRBD1 as D (5 bases). Sequenced material: memory CD4+ T cells from PBMCs. Subset: CD45RA-negative fraction. The CDR3 sequence: CAANTGGNTEAFF. The CDR3 DNA sequence: TGTGCCGCTAATACGGGGGGAAACACTGAAGCTTTCTTT.